The clone carrying this TCR beta chain came up many times. Its matching antigen is unknown. The sample comes from a study of response to subunit inactivated influenza vaccine. Findings and caveats of the study: The authors offered the suggestion that each seasonal influenza vaccination recruits few new T cells.

Germline CDR1 KGHDR, CDR2 SFDVKD. CDR3 length: 14 amino acids. Trimming left V 4 bases short and J 4 bases short, with 12 bases between. MiXCR, run by TCRdb on the RT-PCR reads, gives a single entry per CDR3 protein. This sample has 450,000 to 500,000 distinct CDR3 sequences, with over 9.5% found just once. The clonotype originates from a man aged 45-65 years who received an inactivated influenza vaccine. The gene calls are TRBV24-1 and TRBJ1-2; D call uncertain. The sequences come from PBMCs from blood, collected about 6 weeks after vaccination. The CDR3 bases are TGTGCCACCAGTGACGGCAGCGCAGGCTATGGCTACACCTTC. This translates into CATSDGSAGYGYTF.